These 12 T cell receptor beta chains share one sample of origin, sequenced in a study of Ad26.COV2.S vaccination and SARS-CoV-2 variants. Here immunoSEQ multiplex PCR was the method, and the copy in TCRdb shows in-frame clones only, minus some. In the table there are roughly 400,000 clones, roughly 87% of which are singletons. The treatment was: about 20 received Ad26.COV2.S at low or high dose, single or two shots; roughly 5 received placebo; per-sample allocation not given. Sample collection was performed on day 63 after the first vaccine or placebo injection. The sequenced sample was peripheral blood, obtained in a trial of Ad26.COV2.S vaccine versus placebo. All receptors come from a person aged 18-65 years who received the Ad26.COV2.S COVID-19 vaccine or a placebo.

A single count supports this clone. The chain carries TRBV29-1 and TRBJ2-5; TRBD2 might be the D (6 bases). V lost 4 bases, J lost 7 bases, and 25 bases lay in between. Germline V CDR1 and CDR2: SQVTM, ANQGSEA. The CDR3 has 16 residues. This CDR3 reads CSVVGRGDIRIWTQYF. DNA of the CDR3: TGCAGCGTTGTTGGGCGGGGAGATATCCGAATTTGGACCCAGTACTTC.

This clone appeared a single time. The chain uses TRBV5-6 and TRBJ2-7; no definite D call. V shed 0 bases and J shed 5 bases, with 18 bases lying between them. CDR3 length: 16 amino acids. Germline-derived CDR1 and CDR2 are SGHDT and YYEEEE. CDR3 loop: CASSLDPILRPDEQYF. The CDR3 region has the DNA TGTGCCAGCAGCTTGGACCCAATACTACGTCCGGACGAGCAGTACTTC.

The rearrangement links TRBV6-2 or TRBV6-3 to TRBJ2-7; TRBD1 might be the D (6 bases). The CDR3 totals 16 residues. The germline gives CDR1 MNHEY, CDR2 SVGEGT. Between the trimmed V and J ends, which lost 0 bases and 2 bases, there was a span of 14 bases. In nucleotides, the CDR3 is TGTGCCAGCAGTTACTCAGCCGGGACAATCACCTACGAGCAGTACTTC. Translating it yields CASSYSAGTITYEQYF.

The chain joins TRBV6-2 or TRBV6-3 to TRBJ1-1; 7 bases agree with TRBD1. The trim removed 5 bases at V and 2 bases at J, leaving 8 bases unmatched. CDR3 length equals 15 residues. Germline-derived CDR1 and CDR2 are MNHEY and SVGEGT. The CDR3 loop reads CASSLTGSGNTEAFF. CDR3 nucleotide sequence: TGTGCCAGCAGTCTGACAGGGAGTGGAAACACTGAAGCTTTCTTT.

The chain combines TRBV7-9 with TRBJ2-7, with 8 bases fitting TRBD2. CDR3 length: 18 residues. Germline V gives CDR1 SEHNR, CDR2 FQNEAQ (reference sequence). V was pared by 4 bases and J by 0 bases, with 14 bases of the junction left unmatched. CDR3 sequence: CASSSTSFTSGSSYEQYF. In DNA, the CDR3 is TGTGCCAGCAGCTCCACCTCGTTTACTAGCGGAAGCTCCTACGAGCAGTACTTC.

The chain combines TRBV4-2 with TRBJ1-1; the D is unclear. Germline CDR1 is LGHNA and CDR2 is YNFKEQ. V was clipped by 3 bases and J by 1 base, with 12 bases between them. The CDR3 totals 15 residues. The CDR3 DNA follows: TGTGCCAGCAGCCAGAGGGCTACTCGGAACACTGAAGCTTTCTTT. Its protein is CASSQRATRNTEAFF.

The V gene is TRBV5-4, the J gene TRBJ2-7, with TRBD1 matching 7 bases. The CDR3 totals 15 residues. Germline lookup yields CDR1 SGHNT and CDR2 YYREEE (reference sequence). Losses at the gene ends were 3 bases for V and 0 bases for J; bases not matched to a gene: 6. CDR3 bases: TGTGCCAGCAGCTCCGGACAGGCGAGCTCCTACGAGCAGTACTTC. It yields the protein CASSSGQASSYEQYF.

CDR3 amino acids: CASSPRQQFTDTQYF. CDR3 nucleotides: TGCGCCAGCAGCCCCCGACAGCAATTCACAGATACGCAGTATTTT. The V gene is TRBV5-1, the J gene TRBJ2-3, with D maybe TRBD1 (5 bases). V shed 4 bases and J shed 2 bases, with 14 bases lying between them. Germline CDR1 and CDR2: SGHRS and YFSETQ. This CDR3 has 15 amino acids.

The rearrangement joins TRBV7-2 to TRBJ2-7; 10 bases align to TRBD2. This CDR3 is built from 19 residues. Trimming at V came to 4 bases and at J to 9 bases, leaving 24 bases not matched to a gene. In germline, CDR1 is SGHTA, CDR2 FQGNSA. The CDR3: CASSYPGTSERFGKNVQYF. CDR3 in DNA: TGTGCCAGCAGCTACCCCGGGACTAGCGAGAGGTTCGGAAAAAACGTGCAGTACTTC.

This clone has just one count. The gene calls are TRBV4-1 and TRBJ2-7; TRBD1 is a possible D gene (6 bases). Looked up from germline, CDR1 is MGHRA and CDR2 is YSYEKL. There are 14 residues in the CDR3. The V gene lost 4 bases and the J gene lost 2 bases, with 12 bases spanning the gap. CDR3 sequence reads: CASSRQGGPYEQYF. The CDR3 DNA reads TGCGCCAGCAGCCGGCAAGGGGGACCCTACGAGCAGTACTTC.

This clone came up a few times. This chain connects TRBV2 to TRBJ2-1, with TRBD1 identical over 7 bases. In germline, CDR1 is SNHLY, CDR2 FYNNEI. This CDR3 has 15 residues. V dropped 3 bases and J dropped 0; count of bases not matched to a gene: 2. CDR3: CASSEDRSSYNEQFF. For the CDR3, the DNA is TGTGCCAGCAGTGAGGACAGGAGCTCCTACAATGAGCAGTTCTTC.

V gene TRBV4-3 combines with J gene TRBJ1-1, with D possibly matching TRBD1 (6 bases). Germline values: CDR1 LGHNA, CDR2 YSLEER. The ends were cut back, 0 bases at V and 0 bases at J, with 23 bases in the middle. CDR3 length: 20 amino acids. The CDR3: CASSQDYIVQAEGVNTEAFF. The CDR3 DNA reads as TGCGCCAGCAGCCAAGATTATATAGTACAGGCTGAGGGGGTGAACACTGAAGCTTTCTTT.